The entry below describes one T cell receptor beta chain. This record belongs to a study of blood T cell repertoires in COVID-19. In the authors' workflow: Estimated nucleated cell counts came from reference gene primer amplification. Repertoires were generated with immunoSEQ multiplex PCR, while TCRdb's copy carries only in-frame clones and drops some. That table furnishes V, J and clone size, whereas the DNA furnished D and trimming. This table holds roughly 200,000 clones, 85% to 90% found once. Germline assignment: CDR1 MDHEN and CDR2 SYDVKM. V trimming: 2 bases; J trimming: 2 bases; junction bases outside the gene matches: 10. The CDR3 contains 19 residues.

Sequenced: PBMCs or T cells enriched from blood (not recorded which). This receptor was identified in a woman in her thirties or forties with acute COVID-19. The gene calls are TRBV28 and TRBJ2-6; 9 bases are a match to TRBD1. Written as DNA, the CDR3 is TGTGCCAGCAGTTTAGGCATCGTACAGGGGGCGCCTGGGGCCAACGTCCTGACTTTC. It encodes CASSLGIVQGAPGANVLTF.